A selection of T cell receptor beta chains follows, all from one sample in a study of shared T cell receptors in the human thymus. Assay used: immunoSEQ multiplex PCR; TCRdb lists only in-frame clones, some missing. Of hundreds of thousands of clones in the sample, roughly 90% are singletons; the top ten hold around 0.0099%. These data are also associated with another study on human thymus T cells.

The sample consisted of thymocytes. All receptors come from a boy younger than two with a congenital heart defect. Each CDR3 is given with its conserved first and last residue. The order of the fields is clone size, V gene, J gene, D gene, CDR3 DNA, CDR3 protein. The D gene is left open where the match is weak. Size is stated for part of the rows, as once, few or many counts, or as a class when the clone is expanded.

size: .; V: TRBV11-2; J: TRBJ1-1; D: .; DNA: TGTGCCAGCAGCCCCGACTACTACCGCGGGGACACTGAAGCTTTCTTT; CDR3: CASSPDYYRGDTEAFF
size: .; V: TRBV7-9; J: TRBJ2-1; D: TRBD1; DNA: TGTGCCAGCAGCTTAGGCTCAGGGGGCAACAATGAGCAGTTCTTC; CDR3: CASSLGSGGNNEQFF
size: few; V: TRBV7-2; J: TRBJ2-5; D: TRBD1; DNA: TGTGCCAGCAGCTTAGGGCGGACAGGGGGCGGTGGAGAGACCCAGTACTTC; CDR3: CASSLGRTGGGGETQYF
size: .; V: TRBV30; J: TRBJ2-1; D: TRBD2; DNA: TGTGCCTGCAGCGGACTAGCGGTACGGGGTGAGCAGTTCTTC; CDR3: CACSGLAVRGEQFF
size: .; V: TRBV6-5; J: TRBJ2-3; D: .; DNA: TGTGCCAGCAGCCCCTGTGGCCGGGAATCAGATACGCAGTATTTT; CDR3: CASSPCGRESDTQYF
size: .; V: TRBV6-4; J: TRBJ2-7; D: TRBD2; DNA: TGTGCCAGCAGTGACTCGCCAGCGGGAAAAATCTACGAGCAGTACTTC; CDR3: CASSDSPAGKIYEQYF
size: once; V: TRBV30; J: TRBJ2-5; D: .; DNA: TGTGCCTGGACCATGGGGCCAGAGACCCAGTACTTC; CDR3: CAWTMGPETQYF
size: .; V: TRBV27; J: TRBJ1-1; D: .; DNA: TGTGCCAGCAAGCTCGGGACAATGAACACTGAAGCTTTCTTT; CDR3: CASKLGTMNTEAFF
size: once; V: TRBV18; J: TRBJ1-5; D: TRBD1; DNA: TGTGCCAGCTCACCACAGGCGGACCGGGACAGTAGCAATCAGCCCCAGCATTTT; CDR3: CASSPQADRDSSNQPQHF
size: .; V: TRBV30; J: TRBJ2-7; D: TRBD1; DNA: TGTGCCTGGAGTGGGACAGGGGCCTCCTACGAGCAGTACTTC; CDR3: CAWSGTGASYEQYF
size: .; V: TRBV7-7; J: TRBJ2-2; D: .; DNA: TGTGCCAGCAGCTTTAGGGGCACCGGGGAGCTGTTTTTT; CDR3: CASSFRGTGELFF
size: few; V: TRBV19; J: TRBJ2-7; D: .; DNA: TGTGCCAGTAGTGCCCTAGGGGCCCTAACCTACGAGCAGTACTTC; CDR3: CASSALGALTYEQYF
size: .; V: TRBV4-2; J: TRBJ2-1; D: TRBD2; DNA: TGTGCCAGCAGCCAAGATTCGCAAGGCGGGAGGGCCGGGAATGAGCAGTTCTTC; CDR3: CASSQDSQGGRAGNEQFF
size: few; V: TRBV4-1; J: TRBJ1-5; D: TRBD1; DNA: TGCGCCAGCAGCCAAGATATGTTCGGAACAGGGGGCAATCAGCCCCAGCATTTT; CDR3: CASSQDMFGTGGNQPQHF
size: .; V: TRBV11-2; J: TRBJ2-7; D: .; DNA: TGTGCCAGCAGCGAGGACTACTACGAGCAGTACTTC; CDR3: CASSEDYYEQYF
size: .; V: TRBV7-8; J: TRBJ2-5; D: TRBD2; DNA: TGTGCCAGCAGCTTAGATATTAGCGGGAGCGATTCGGAGACCCAGTACTTC; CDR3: CASSLDISGSDSETQYF
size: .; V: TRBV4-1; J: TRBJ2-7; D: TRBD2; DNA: TGCGCCAGCAGCCAAGTAATCCAGGGAGGGAACGAGCAGTACTTC; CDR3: CASSQVIQGGNEQYF
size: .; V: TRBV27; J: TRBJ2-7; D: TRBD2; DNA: TGTGCCAGCAGCCCCCCCGGGAGGGGGATCTCCTACGAGCAGTACTTC; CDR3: CASSPPGRGISYEQYF
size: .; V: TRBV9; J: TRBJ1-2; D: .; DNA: TGTGCCAGCATCTTCTATGGCTACACCTTC; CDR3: CASIFYGYTF
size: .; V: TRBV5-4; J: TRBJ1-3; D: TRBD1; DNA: TGTGCCAGCAGCGGCGGGACAGGGGGCCGGCCCGGAAACACCATATATTTT; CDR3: CASSGGTGGRPGNTIYF
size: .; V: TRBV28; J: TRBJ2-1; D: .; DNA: TGTGCCAGCAGTTTATGCGGTTTAATCCCCCTATCCTACAATGAGCAGTTCTTC; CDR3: CASSLCGLIPLSYNEQFF
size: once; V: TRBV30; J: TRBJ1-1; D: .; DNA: TGTGCCTGGAGTGTACTTAACTCCGCGGACACTGAAGCTTTCTTT; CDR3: CAWSVLNSADTEAFF
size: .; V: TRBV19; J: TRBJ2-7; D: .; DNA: TGTGCCAGTAGTAGGACCGGGAGCCCCGGCTACGAGCAGTACTTC; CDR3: CASSRTGSPGYEQYF
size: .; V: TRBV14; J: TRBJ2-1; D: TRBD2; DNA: TGTGCCAGCAGCCAAGCTCCCAGCGGGAGAAGTTACAATGAGCAGTTCTTC; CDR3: CASSQAPSGRSYNEQFF